This TCR beta chain is drawn from a study of brain T cells in children with intractable seizures. Time point of the sample: blood from clinic visit 5 months post-surgery; TSC patient then seizure free. Surgery cases with the highest brain T cell transcript signatures were chosen for sequencing. Using immunoSEQ multiplex PCR, the repertoire was profiled, and TCRdb retains in-frame clones only, with some absent. This sample carries 300,000 to 400,000 clones, about 93% of them seen once, and the ten largest clones take 5% to 7%. Trimming removed 6 bases from V and 3 bases from J, with 17 bases in between. This CDR3 region has 15 residues. Germline V lookup: CDR1 LNHDA, CDR2 SQIVND (reference sequence).

The clonotype originates from a boy younger than two with tuberous sclerosis and intractable seizures. The material was peripheral blood, obtained 4 to 6 months after surgery. The V and J genes are TRBV19 and TRBJ1-2; weak D call: TRBD1 (6 bases). CDR3 sequence reads: CASSHVETGYYGYTF. The CDR3 nucleotides are TGTGCCAGTAGCCACGTAGAGACAGGCTACTATGGCTACACCTTC.